This T cell receptor beta chain originates from a study of blood T cell repertoires in COVID-19. Study-level information: Material from acute and convalescent COVID-19 was sourced from the United States, Italy and Spain. In each case, the material was cDNA or gDNA derived from T cells, B-cell-depleted T cells, or PBMCs.

The V end lost 2 bases, the J end lost 4 bases, and 8 bases lay between the germline ends. The germline V gene encodes CDR1 MNHEY and CDR2 SVGEGT. The CDR3 is made up of 14 amino acids. In the source study's methods: Nucleated cell number was recorded as an estimate derived from reference gene primer amplification. The data were produced by immunoSEQ multiplex PCR, yet TCRdb's version contains in-frame clones alone and is incomplete. The D gene and trimming were derived from the DNA, and the V and J assignments and clone size from that table. The table lists roughly 87,000 clones, approximately 79% of them singletons, with over 13% in the top ten.

What was sequenced was peripheral blood. V and J are TRBV6-2 or TRBV6-3 and TRBJ2-2; D perhaps matches TRBD2 (6 bases). The receptor's source is a woman at least 80 years old with acute or convalescent COVID-19. The CDR3 region has the DNA TGTGCCAGCAGTTACCGCGGGGCCACCGGGGAGCTGTTTTTT. It translates to CASSYRGATGELFF.